A selection of T cell receptor beta chains follows, all from one sample in a study of blood T cell repertoires in COVID-19. TCRdb's copy holds only in-frame clones and misses some; the assay was immunoSEQ multiplex PCR. The data show 100,000 to 150,000 clones, 84% seen once. The sample was peripheral blood. These receptors originate from a woman in her twenties or thirties who had recovered from COVID-19. CDR3s include the opening cysteine and the closing phenylalanine or tryptophan. A D gene is named only where the DNA matches it firmly. Expanded clones get a size class; other rows say once, few or many, or leave the size out.

V,D,size,J,length,CDR3,DNA
TRBV6-5,NA,NA,TRBJ2-2,16,CASSFSETANTGELFF,TGTGCCAGCAGTTTCTCGGAGACAGCCAACACCGGGGAGCTGTTTTTT
TRBV19,TRBD1,few,TRBJ1-2,14,CASSIAAGGYGYTF,TGTGCCAGTAGTATAGCTGCAGGGGGCTATGGCTACACCTTC
TRBV25-1,NA,NA,TRBJ2-1,14,CASSEGGLYNEQFF,TGTGCCAGCAGTGAGGGGGGGCTCTACAATGAGCAGTTCTTC
TRBV18,NA,NA,TRBJ2-7,14,CASSPSLDSYEQYF,TGTGCCAGCTCACCATCCTTGGACAGCTACGAGCAGTACTTC
TRBV5-1,TRBD1,NA,TRBJ2-5,13,CASSWTGEGTQYF,TGCGCCAGCAGCTGGACAGGGGAGGGGACCCAGTACTTC
TRBV29-1,TRBD1,NA,TRBJ2-7,12,CSVRQGAREQYF,TGCAGCGTTCGACAGGGGGCGCGGGAGCAGTACTTC
TRBV24-1,NA,NA,TRBJ1-4,14,CAPKVRELIEKLFF,TGTGCCCCAAAGGTACGGGAACTAATTGAAAAACTGTTTTTT
TRBV21-1,NA,NA,TRBJ2-1,15,CASSKVGQGARGQFF,NA
TRBV14,NA,NA,TRBJ1-2,14,CASSQGRGSYGYTF,TGTGCCAGCAGCCAAGGCCGGGGGTCCTATGGCTACACCTTC
TRBV10-1,TRBD1,few,TRBJ1-1,15,CASSEGTGMNTEAFF,TGCGCCAGCAGTGAGGGGACAGGGATGAACACTGAAGCTTTCTTT
TRBV3-1/TRBV3-2,NA,NA,TRBJ1-1,13,CASSRDGNTEAFF,TGTGCCAGCAGCCGAGACGGGAACACTGAAGCTTTCTTT
TRBV2,TRBD1,NA,TRBJ1-4,14,CASSRQGEGEKLFF,TGTGCCAGCAGTCGACAGGGGGAAGGCGAAAAACTGTTTTTT
TRBV27,TRBD2,NA,TRBJ2-1,16,CASSLSTSGSYNEQFF,TGTGCCAGCAGTTTATCGACTAGCGGGAGCTACAATGAGCAGTTCTTC
TRBV25-1,NA,NA,TRBJ2-7,14,CASSDGGGGYEQYF,TGTGCCAGCAGTGATGGGGGAGGGGGCTACGAGCAGTACTTC
TRBV6-5,TRBD1,NA,TRBJ1-5,15,CASRVDRNSNQPQHF,TGTGCCAGCAGGGTGGACAGGAATAGCAATCAGCCCCAGCATTTT
TRBV5-1,TRBD2,many,TRBJ2-3,17,CASSLTGTSGGADTQYF,TGCGCCAGCAGCTTGACCGGGACTAGCGGGGGGGCAGATACGCAGTATTTT
TRBV6-5,NA,NA,TRBJ2-7,15,CASSYSFSGSYEQYF,TGTGCCAGCAGTTACTCGTTTAGCGGAAGCTACGAGCAGTACTTC
TRBV11-2,TRBD1,NA,TRBJ2-7,15,CASSWAGTGSYEQYF,TGTGCCAGCAGCTGGGCGGGGACAGGTTCCTACGAGCAGTACTTC
TRBV5-4,TRBD2,NA,TRBJ2-1,16,CASSLGGLAVYNEQFF,TGTGCCAGCAGCTTGGGGGGACTAGCAGTTTACAATGAGCAGTTCTTC
TRBV21-1,NA,few,TRBJ1-6,16,CASSKGTGRNNSPLHF,TGTGCCAGCAGCAAAGGTACAGGACGGAATAATTCACCCCTCCACTTT
TRBV7-3,NA,NA,TRBJ2-2,16,CASSQSGTHNTGELFF,TGTGCCAGCAGCCAATCCGGGACACATAACACCGGGGAGCTGTTTTTT
TRBV7-9,NA,NA,TRBJ2-7,13,CASSQEGAGEQYF,TGTGCCAGCAGTCAAGAGGGCGCAGGCGAGCAGTACTTC
TRBV9,TRBD1,NA,TRBJ2-1,16,CASTLDRDRGGNEQFF,TGTGCCAGCACCTTGGACCGGGACAGGGGAGGGAATGAGCAGTTCTTC
TRBV3-1/TRBV3-2,TRBD1,NA,TRBJ1-1,13,CASSVQGAKYTLF,TGTGCCAGCAGCGTACAGGGGGCTAAATATACTCTCTTT
TRBV9,TRBD2,NA,TRBJ2-1,16,CASSVGAGGYYNEQFF,TGTGCCAGCAGCGTAGGGGCGGGGGGATATTACAATGAGCAGTTCTTC
TRBV14,NA,NA,TRBJ2-5,17,CASRPPRWTRSRETQYF,TGTGCCAGCAGGCCACCGCGGTGGACTCGGTCCCGAGAGACCCAGTACTTC
TRBV4-2,NA,NA,TRBJ1-5,14,CASSQDDSNQPQHF,TGTGCCAGCAGCCAAGATGACAGTAATCAGCCCCAGCATTTT
TRBV7-6,NA,NA,TRBJ1-1,14,CASSHGQSNTEAFF,TGTGCCAGCAGCCACGGACAGTCGAACACTGAAGCTTTCTTT
TRBV5-1,NA,NA,TRBJ2-7,12,CASSPGSYEQYF,TGCGCCAGCAGCCCGGGATCCTACGAGCAGTACTTC
TRBV20-1,TRBD2,NA,TRBJ2-7,11,CSARGGGKQYF,TGCAGTGCTAGAGGGGGGGGAAAGCAGTACTTC
TRBV7-3,TRBD1,NA,TRBJ1-1,15,CASSIPGTGNTEAFF,TGTGCCAGCAGCATCCCTGGGACAGGGAACACTGAAGCTTTCTTT
TRBV19,NA,NA,TRBJ2-1,11,CASSLYNEQFF,TGTGCCAGTAGTTTATACAATGAGCAGTTCTTC
TRBV6-1,NA,NA,TRBJ1-4,17,CASSEEGWTAANEKLFF,TGTGCCAGCAGTGAAGAAGGGTGGACAGCTGCTAATGAAAAACTGTTTTTT
TRBV30,NA,NA,TRBJ1-2,11,CAWRQGNGYTF,TGTGCCTGGAGACAGGGTAATGGCTACACCTTC
TRBV13,TRBD1,NA,TRBJ1-3,17,CASSSGLDRGPGNTIYF,TGTGCCAGCAGCTCGGGCCTGGACAGGGGGCCTGGAAACACCATATATTTT
TRBV4-1,NA,once,TRBJ1-5,14,CASSQASSNQPQHF,TGCGCCAGCAGCCAAGCCTCTAGCAATCAGCCCCAGCATTTT
TRBV5-4,TRBD1,NA,TRBJ2-2,14,CASSAGQDTGELFF,TGTGCCAGCAGCGCGGGACAGGACACCGGGGAGCTGTTTTTT
TRBV28,TRBD1,NA,TRBJ1-4,16,CASSLGGTGVNEKLFF,TGTGCCAGCAGTTTGGGAGGGACAGGGGTGAATGAAAAACTGTTTTTT
TRBV27,NA,NA,TRBJ1-6,15,CASSSLEGQGSPLHF,TGTGCCAGCAGTTCCTTGGAGGGGCAGGGTTCACCCCTCCACTTT
TRBV7-8,TRBD1,NA,TRBJ1-4,14,CASSLGAGGEKLFF,TGTGCCAGCAGCTTAGGGGCAGGGGGCGAAAAACTGTTTTTT
TRBV5-1,NA,NA,TRBJ1-3,13,CASSLGQTGTIYF,TGCGCCAGCAGCTTGGGCCAGACGGGGACCATATATTTT
TRBV7-2,TRBD2,NA,TRBJ2-3,15,CASSLTLARVDTQYF,TGTGCCAGCAGCTTAACACTAGCGAGGGTAGATACGCAGTATTTT
TRBV3-1/TRBV3-2,NA,NA,TRBJ2-7,15,CASSPGTHFTYEQYF,TGTGCCAGCAGCCCCGGGACACATTTTACCTACGAGCAGTACTTC
TRBV5-4,TRBD2,NA,TRBJ2-5,17,CASSLGLAGRGGETQYF,TGTGCCAGCAGCTTGGGTCTAGCGGGACGAGGGGGGGAGACCCAGTACTTC
TRBV2,TRBD1,NA,TRBJ1-5,15,CASRRQGLPDQPQHF,TGTGCCAGCAGGCGACAGGGTCTACCTGATCAGCCCCAGCATTTT
TRBV5-1,NA,few,TRBJ2-7,15,CASSPKEDRPYEQYF,TGCGCCAGCAGCCCTAAGGAGGACCGCCCCTACGAGCAGTACTTC
TRBV11-2,NA,once,TRBJ2-1,14,CASIQGFSYNEQFF,TGTGCCAGCATCCAGGGGTTCTCCTACAATGAGCAGTTCTTC
TRBV6-6,NA,once,TRBJ1-6,12,CASGRQNSPLHF,TGTGCCAGCGGTAGACAGAATTCACCCCTCCACTTT
TRBV3-1/TRBV3-2,NA,NA,TRBJ2-7,15,CASSQGSTIAYEQYF,TGTGCCAGCAGCCAAGGTAGTACCATAGCCTACGAGCAGTACTTC
TRBV12-5,NA,NA,TRBJ2-6,15,CASGPDSSGANVLTF,TGTGCTAGTGGCCCCGACAGCTCTGGGGCCAACGTCCTGACTTTC
TRBV5-1,TRBD1,few,TRBJ2-1,14,CASSWGQGVGEQFF,TGCGCCAGCAGCTGGGGACAGGGGGTCGGTGAGCAGTTCTTC
TRBV7-3,TRBD1,few,TRBJ2-2,16,CASSPPGQGGTGELFF,TGTGCCAGCAGCCCCCCTGGACAGGGCGGTACCGGGGAGCTGTTTTTT
TRBV30,TRBD2,NA,TRBJ2-7,14,CAWGLAGGTYEQYF,TGTGCCTGGGGACTAGCGGGGGGCACCTACGAGCAGTACTTC
TRBV20-1,NA,NA,TRBJ2-1,15,CSASQGLAAYNEQFF,TGCAGTGCTAGTCAGGGGCTAGCGGCCTACAATGAGCAGTTCTTC
TRBV11-3,TRBD2,NA,TRBJ2-1,16,CASEPGIAGISNEQFF,TGTGCCAGCGAACCAGGAATAGCGGGAATTTCGAATGAGCAGTTCTTC
TRBV7-9,NA,NA,TRBJ2-5,15,CASSTPRGSVETQYF,TGTGCCAGCAGCACACCTCGGGGGAGCGTAGAGACCCAGTACTTC
TRBV27,TRBD1,NA,TRBJ1-2,19,CASSSQKSGTGGLSYGYTF,TGTGCCAGCAGTTCCCAGAAATCCGGGACAGGGGGCTTGAGCTATGGCTACACCTTC